This T cell receptor (beta chain) was captured in a study of technical replicates of blood from a handful of donors. TCRdb's copy holds only in-frame clones and misses some; the assay was immunoSEQ multiplex PCR. The sample lists around 83,000 clones; 90% to 95% were seen once. The CDR3 is 17 amino acids. Losses at the gene ends were 1 base for V and 4 bases for J; bases not matched to a gene: 8. Germline CDR1 is SGHTA and CDR2 is FQGNSA. The source material was T cells isolated from PBMCs. The receptor was derived from a human donor in good health. The chain carries TRBV7-2 and TRBJ2-7; 12 bases match TRBD2. CDR3 sequence (DNA): TGTGCCAGCAGCTTAGAAGCCCTAGCGGGGGGGTGGTACGAGCAGTACTTC. Protein: CASSLEALAGGWYEQYF.